One and the same sample provided the 23 T cell receptor beta chains below, sequenced in a study of blood T cells in healthy people across ages. Alongside a J-beta primer mix, a sample-barcoded 5' primer served in a second PCR lasting about 7 to 11 cycles. TCRdb re-called the 5' RACE reads with MiXCR, one entry per CDR3 protein. The table lists 780,000 or so distinct CDR3 sequences, about 55% of them singletons, with approximately 40% in the top ten. The sequenced sample consisted of blood. The receptors stem from a man older than 75 in good health.

This clonotype was picked up a small number of times. V is TRBV10-2 and J is TRBJ2-7, with D tentatively TRBD1 or TRBD2 (5 bases each). V lost 9 bases, J lost 7 bases, and 16 bases lay in between. There are 12 residues in the CDR3. Germline V CDR1 and CDR2: WSHSY, SAAADI. CDR3 DNA: TGCGCCAGTAAAGGGACCACCAATGAGCAGTACTTC. It translates to CASKGTTNEQYF.

The chain has TRBV7-6 and TRBJ2-7, with 13 bases aligning to TRBD2. The last part of the DNA fits TRBJ2-5 better; the J call may be wrong. The CDR3 extends over 16 amino acids. Germline assignment: CDR1 SGHVS and CDR2 FNYEAQ. CDR3 sequence (DNA): TGTGCCAGCAGCACACACGGACTAGCGGGAGACGAGACCCAGTACTTC. It yields the protein CASSTHGLAGDETQYF.

The chain is built from TRBV7-2 and TRBJ2-5; D is ambiguous. This CDR3 comprises 14 residues. Looked up from germline, CDR1 is SGHTA and CDR2 is FQGNSA. Trimming pared 10 bases from V and 5 bases from J, leaving 20 bases between. The CDR3 here is CTNRPQPTGETQYF. CDR3 nucleotides: TGTACCAACAGACCTCAACCGACCGGGGAGACCCAGTACTTC. The full variable domain, rest sourced from reference TRBV7-2 and TRBJ2-5, is GAGVSQSPSNKVTEKGKDVELRCDPISGHTALYWYRQSLGQGLEFLIYFQGNSAPDKSGLPSDRFSAERTGGSVSTLTIQRTQQEDSAVYLCTNRPQPTGETQYFGPGTRLLVL.

The V call is TRBV14, the J call TRBJ2-7, with TRBD2 identical over 11 bases. The tail of the sequence fits TRBJ2-5 better, so the J call may be wrong. The CDR3 loop spans 16 amino acids. The germline V gene encodes CDR1 SGHDN and CDR2 FVKESK. The CDR3 loop is CASSQGPGLAEETQYF. CDR3 nucleotide sequence: TGTGCCAGCAGCCAAGGGCCGGGACTAGCGGAAGAGACCCAGTACTTC.

This clonotype was detected only a few times. The rearrangement links TRBV5-1 to TRBJ2-7; D call uncertain. Per germline, CDR1 SGHRS and CDR2 YFSETQ. The length of the CDR3 is 13 residues. V was pared by 0 bases and J by 6 bases, with 10 bases between. The CDR3 loop reads CASSLEWVPEQYF. CDR3 bases: TGCGCCAGCAGCTTGGAGTGGGTCCCCGAGCAGTACTTC.

The rearrangement joins TRBV12-3 or TRBV12-4 to TRBJ1-5, with 8 bases fitting TRBD1. The J segment lost 6 bases and the V segment lost 3 bases, leaving 4 bases of the junction unmatched. This CDR3 comprises 14 residues. The CDR3 is CASSFRGLAQPQHF. The CDR3 coding sequence is TGTGCCAGCAGTTTCAGGGGGCTCGCTCAGCCCCAGCATTTT.

The chain joins TRBV29-1 to TRBJ2-7; 8 bases align to TRBD2. This CDR3 comprises 14 residues. V gave up 4 bases and J gave up 6 bases; unmatched junction bases: 11. CDR1 is SQVTM and CDR2 is ANQGSEA in the germline V gene. Here the CDR3 reads CSVALTGGPSEQYF. The CDR3 nucleotides read TGCAGCGTTGCCCTAACGGGAGGGCCGAGCGAGCAGTACTTC.

The CDR3 sequence is CASSSTGEKHF. The CDR3 DNA reads as TGTGCCAGCAGCTCGACAGGGGAGAAGCATTTT. This chain links TRBV7-9 with TRBJ1-5, with 8 bases matching TRBD1. This CDR3 has 11 residues. Trimming took 4 bases from V and 14 from J; bases not matched to a gene: 4. Germline V gene lookup returns CDR1 SEHNR and CDR2 FQNEAQ (reference sequence).

The table lists this clonotype with a few counts. The chain joins TRBV6-5 to TRBJ1-2; D is uncertain. Trimming took off 0 bases at V and 0 bases at J, with 14 bases between the two ends. CDR3 length: 17 amino acids. Germline values: CDR1 MNHEY, CDR2 SVGAGI. As DNA, the CDR3 is TGTGCCAGCAGTTACTCGCCAGTAACATCTGCTAACTATGGCTACACCTTC. Amino acids: CASSYSPVTSANYGYTF.

This clonotype was seen more than once but under ten times. The chain recombines TRBV2 with TRBJ2-1; 14 bases agree with TRBD2. The trim removed 8 bases at V and 0 bases at J, leaving 15 bases unmatched. This CDR3 has 20 amino acids. Per the germline V gene, CDR1 is SNHLY and CDR2 is FYNNEI. CDR3 protein: CASGIGLAGGRTSSYNEQFF. Here the CDR3 DNA reads TGTGCCAGCGGGATAGGACTAGCGGGAGGCCGTACTAGCTCCTACAATGAGCAGTTCTTC.

This chain joins TRBV6-6 and TRBJ1-2; 7 bases line up with TRBD1. The CDR3 totals 16 residues. The germline gives CDR1 MNHNY, CDR2 SVGAGI (reference sequence). J lost 0 bases, V lost 2 bases, and 6 bases had no gene match. CDR3 in amino acids: CASSYPPGQANYGYTF. The CDR3 DNA follows: TGTGCCAGCAGTTACCCCCCCGGACAGGCTAACTATGGCTACACCTTC.

The chain couples TRBV21-1 to TRBJ1-4; the D call of TRBD1 is as the table states it, not checked on the DNA. TRBV21-1 is noted as a pseudogene. This CDR3 spans 15 amino acids. The DNA for the CDR3 is TGTGCCAGCAGCGCGGCGACAGGGCCTAATGAAAAACTGTTTTTT. It is translated as CASSAATGPNEKLFF.

This sequence joins TRBV15 and TRBJ2-1, with 9 bases lining up with TRBD2. V dropped 4 bases and J dropped 7; count of bases not matched to a gene: 17. Germline CDR1 and CDR2: LNHNV and YYDKDF (reference sequence). CDR3 length: 18 residues. CDR3 residues: CATSTPPGAGGPVNEQFF. CDR3 DNA: TGTGCCACCAGCACGCCCCCCGGGGCGGGAGGGCCTGTAAATGAGCAGTTCTTC.

This chain links TRBV6-1 with TRBJ2-7; TRBD2 agrees at 8 bases. Trimming cost V 5 bases and J 0 bases; bases outside gene matches: 9. The CDR3 contains 16 residues. In germline, CDR1 is MNHNS, CDR2 SASEGT. The CDR3: CASSSGGRALSYEQYF. The DNA for the CDR3 is TGTGCCAGCAGTTCGGGGGGGAGGGCCCTCTCCTACGAGCAGTACTTC.

CDR3 sequence reads: CSAPSSGRGNEQYF. In DNA form, the CDR3 reads TGCAGTGCCCCCTCGAGCGGGAGGGGGAATGAGCAGTACTTC. The V call is TRBV20-1, the J call TRBJ2-7, with TRBD2 matching 10 bases. Germline CDR1 and CDR2: DFQATT and SNEGSKA (reference sequence). The CDR3 runs 14 residues. V dropped 6 bases and J dropped 7; count of bases not matched to a gene: 12.

V gene TRBV18 combines with J gene TRBJ1-2; 9 nucleotides match TRBD1. After removal of 5 bases from V and 4 bases from J, the junction contained 8 bases not matched to a gene. This CDR3 spans 15 amino acids. Germline values: CDR1 KGHSH, CDR2 LQKENI. CDR3 region: CASSLGQGVSYGYTF. Here the CDR3 DNA reads TGTGCCAGCTCATTGGGACAGGGAGTATCCTATGGCTACACCTTC. Looking up the rest from reference TRBV18 and TRBJ1-2 gives the full variable domain: NAGVMQNPRHLVRRRGQEARLRCSPMKGHSHVYWYRQLPEEGLKFMVYLQKENIIDESGMPKERFSAEFPKEGPSILRIQQVVRGDSAAYFCASSLGQGVSYGYTFGSGTRLTVV.

The chain uses TRBV12-3 or TRBV12-4 and TRBJ1-2, with unresolved D. The V end lost 3 bases, the J end lost 7 bases, and 12 bases lay between the germline ends. This CDR3 has 13 residues. The CDR3 reads CASSLNTWAGYTF. Here the CDR3 DNA reads TGTGCCAGCAGTTTGAACACTTGGGCTGGCTACACCTTC.

This clonotype was counted between two and nine times. CDR3 amino acids: CASNPGGPNMGNQPQHF. CDR3 in DNA: TGTGCCAGCAATCCGGGTGGGCCCAATATGGGCAATCAGCCCCAGCATTTT. The chain joins TRBV27 to TRBJ1-5; D call uncertain. The CDR3 loop spans 17 amino acids. Germline V CDR1 and CDR2: MNHEY, SMNVEV (reference sequence). V lost 7 bases to trimming and J lost 2 bases, with 21 bases between them.

The V and J genes are TRBV7-9 and TRBJ2-7, with 8 bases matching TRBD1. The CDR3 is 15 residues long. The J segment lost 7 bases and the V segment lost 5 bases, leaving 13 bases of the junction unmatched. Germline CDR1 and CDR2: SEHNR and FQNEAQ (reference sequence). Here the CDR3 reads CASSPRRQGKNEQYF. CDR3 DNA: TGTGCCAGCAGCCCCAGGAGACAGGGGAAGAATGAGCAGTACTTC.

The chain carries TRBV28 and TRBJ1-2; D is undetermined. Germline assignment: CDR1 MDHEN and CDR2 SYDVKM. The CDR3 runs to 13 residues. V was cut by 6 bases and J by 0 bases, with 8 bases left in between. In nucleotides, the CDR3 is TGTGCCAGCAGCTCAGGACCTAACTATGGCTACACCTTC. Protein sequence: CASSSGPNYGYTF.

This clonotype was seen a few times. The V call is TRBV27, the J call TRBJ1-1, with a possible D match to TRBD1 (5 bases). Trimming shortened V by 5 bases and J by 7 bases, and 17 bases separated the two germline ends. Germline CDR1 and CDR2: MNHEY and SMNVEV (reference sequence). CDR3 length: 14 amino acids. CDR3 amino acids: CASSLLSGSGEAFF. For the CDR3, the DNA is TGTGCCAGCAGTCTACTGTCAGGGAGTGGTGAAGCTTTCTTT.

This chain joins TRBV24-1 and TRBJ2-1; D unclear. The CDR3 covers 13 residues. CDR1 is KGHDR and CDR2 is SFDVKD in the germline V gene. Trimming removed 0 bases from V and 5 bases from J, with 4 bases in between. The CDR3 sequence: CATSDLTNNEQFF. The CDR3 DNA reads as TGTGCCACCAGTGATTTGACAAACAATGAGCAGTTCTTC.

The V call is TRBV20-1, the J call TRBJ1-2, with D perhaps TRBD1 (5 bases). CDR1 is DFQATT and CDR2 is SNEGSKA in the germline V gene (reference sequence). The V and J ends lost 2 bases and 8 bases respectively, with 12 bases between them. The CDR3 has 12 residues. The CDR3 protein is CSARRQPWGYTF. CDR3 coding DNA: TGCAGTGCTAGACGACAGCCCTGGGGCTACACCTTC.